Listed below are T cell receptor beta chains from one sample, sequenced in a study of control samples from healthy donors and cancer patients. The method was immunoSEQ multiplex PCR; TCRdb's version includes in-frame clones alone and lacks a portion of them. The table has some 25,000 clones, 75% to 90% seen once. The specimen sequenced was PBMCs. Receptor source: a man aged 55 to 70 with colorectal cancer. Each CDR3 is given with its conserved first and last residue. The D gene is left open where the match is weak. Where a row states a size, it is once, few, many or the class of an expanded clone; other rows omit it.

TGTGCCAGCGCATCTCGCTTGTTCGGCGAGACCCAGCATTTT | CASASRLFGETQHF | TRBV5-5 | 14 | NA | NA | TRBJ1-5
TGCGCCAGCAGCCAAGTTGAAAGGGAGACCCAGTACTTC | CASSQVERETQYF | TRBV4-3 | 13 | NA | NA | TRBJ2-5
TGTGCCTGGAGTGTACCGGGTTTAGGATATGGCTACACCTTC | CAWSVPGLGYGYTF | TRBV30 | 14 | NA | NA | TRBJ1-2
TGTGCCAGCAGCCAAGAAAGAAGATCCCACTCTGGGGCCAACGTCCTGACTTTC | CASSQERRSHSGANVLTF | TRBV3-1/TRBV3-2 | 18 | NA | NA | TRBJ2-6
TGTGCCAGCAAAGCAGCACAGGGGAAGGAAAAACTGTTTTTT | CASKAAQGKEKLFF | TRBV6-5 | 14 | once | TRBD1 | TRBJ1-4
TGTGCCAGCAGCTATAGAAACGGGAACACTGAAGCTTTCTTT | CASSYRNGNTEAFF | TRBV5-4 | 14 | NA | NA | TRBJ1-1
TGTGCCAGCTCACCTAGCCTAACCTCCTACGAGCAGTACTTC | CASSPSLTSYEQYF | TRBV18 | 14 | NA | NA | TRBJ2-7
TGTGCCAGCAGCCCTCGGGAGGGACAGGGGATGGTCATTCAGTACTTC | CASSPREGQGMVIQYF | TRBV3-1/TRBV3-2 | 16 | NA | TRBD1 | TRBJ2-4
TGTGCCAGCAGCACTCCATACCAGGGGGCCGAGCAGTTCTTC | CASSTPYQGAEQFF | TRBV5-4 | 14 | NA | TRBD1 | TRBJ2-1
TGCGCCAGCAGCCAGATCGGGTCTATGGGGACCTACGAGCAGTACTTC | CASSQIGSMGTYEQYF | TRBV4-1 | 16 | NA | NA | TRBJ2-7
TGTGCCAGCAGTGAAATTCCCAGGGTCCGGACTGAAGCTTTCTTT | CASSEIPRVRTEAFF | TRBV6-1 | 15 | NA | NA | TRBJ1-1
TGTGCCAGCAGCACGACTTGGACAGTTCAAGAGACCCAGTACTTC | CASSTTWTVQETQYF | TRBV27 | 15 | NA | NA | TRBJ2-5
TGTGCCAGCAGCTTCCCGTCGGGGTATGGCTACACCTTC | CASSFPSGYGYTF | TRBV7-2 | 13 | NA | NA | TRBJ1-2
TGTGCCAGCAGCTTGAAATTCTCCGGGGGGGCCGCTGGAAACACCATATATTTT | CASSLKFSGGAAGNTIYF | TRBV5-5 | 18 | medium-sized | NA | TRBJ1-3
TGCAGCGTTGGTGGGGCGGATGGCTACACCTTC | CSVGGADGYTF | TRBV29-1 | 11 | NA | NA | TRBJ1-2
TGCGCCAGCAGCTTGGGCGGGCGGGGGGAAACCTACGAGCAGTACTTC | CASSLGGRGETYEQYF | TRBV5-1 | 16 | few | TRBD2 | TRBJ2-7
TGTGCCAGCAGTGGCCAGTTAATGAACACTGAAGCTTTCTTT | CASSGQLMNTEAFF | TRBV2 | 14 | once | NA | TRBJ1-1
TGTGCCTGGAGTGTACTGGACAGGGGCACTGAAGCTTTCTTT | CAWSVLDRGTEAFF | TRBV30 | 14 | NA | TRBD1 | TRBJ1-1
TGTGCCAGCAGGAAGGGGGAAGGAGAGACCCAGTACTTC | CASRKGEGETQYF | TRBV12-3/TRBV12-4 | 13 | few | NA | TRBJ2-5
TGTGCCAGCAGCATCATCCCGGACAGCCTATACGAGCAGTACTTC | CASSIIPDSLYEQYF | TRBV7-2 | 15 | NA | NA | TRBJ2-7
TGTGCCAGCAGCTGGGTGTCCAGTGTTGGTACCCAGTACTTC | CASSWVSSVGTQYF | TRBV5-6 | 14 | NA | NA | TRBJ2-5
TGTGCCAGCAGCGTAGGCCACGGGAGCACAGATACGCAGTATTTT | CASSVGHGSTDTQYF | TRBV9 | 15 | NA | NA | TRBJ2-3
TGCAGCGTTGGCCTATTTCGCGGCGCCTCCTACAATGAGCAGTTCTTC | CSVGLFRGASYNEQFF | TRBV29-1 | 16 | NA | NA | TRBJ2-1
TGTGCCACCGTCCGGGCGGACAGAAAAACCTACAATGAGCAGTTCTTC | CATVRADRKTYNEQFF | TRBV19 | 16 | NA | NA | TRBJ2-1
TGTGCCAGCAGCTTAGGGACAGGAACCCATCAAGAGACCCAGTACTTC | CASSLGTGTHQETQYF | TRBV11-3 | 16 | NA | TRBD1 | TRBJ2-5
TGCGCCAGCAGCCAAGAGAGAGCGGGGGGGCCAGGAGATACGCAGTATTTT | CASSQERAGGPGDTQYF | TRBV4-3 | 17 | NA | TRBD2 | TRBJ2-3
TGTGCCTGGATTAGGAACCGGGCCCGCTCTGGGGCCAACGTCCTGACTTTC | CAWIRNRARSGANVLTF | TRBV30 | 17 | NA | NA | TRBJ2-6
TGTGCCAGCAGCTTAAATCGGGGACAGGGGAGTGAAAAACTGTTTTTT | CASSLNRGQGSEKLFF | TRBV7-6 | 16 | NA | TRBD1 | TRBJ1-4
TGCGCCAGCAGCTTGGGGACTAGGCAGAACACCGGGGAGCTGTTTTTT | CASSLGTRQNTGELFF | TRBV5-1 | 16 | NA | TRBD2 | TRBJ2-2
TGCGCCAGCAACCTTGGGGTATCTGGGGCCAACGTCCTGACTTTC | CASNLGVSGANVLTF | TRBV5-1 | 15 | NA | NA | TRBJ2-6
TGTGCCAGCAGCTCCCGGGGGACCGGAGAGACCCAGTACTTC | CASSSRGTGETQYF | TRBV5-4 | 14 | NA | NA | TRBJ2-5
TGTGCCAGCAGCGAGGGAGGGCCCGGAGCCAAAAACATTCAGTACTTC | CASSEGGPGAKNIQYF | TRBV9 | 16 | once | TRBD2 | TRBJ2-4
TGTGCCAGCAGCTTGGAGGCAGATACGCAGTATTTT | CASSLEADTQYF | TRBV6-2/TRBV6-3 | 12 | NA | NA | TRBJ2-3
TGTGCCAGCAGTTCGTTGAGGGTCGGGACCCAGTACTTC | CASSSLRVGTQYF | TRBV6-2/TRBV6-3 | 13 | few | NA | TRBJ2-5
TGTGCCACCAGTAGGACCCAGGCTGGAAACACCATATATTTT | CATSRTQAGNTIYF | TRBV15 | 14 | NA | NA | TRBJ1-3
TGTGCCACCAGTGATCGGACGGCCAGAGATACGCAGTATTTT | CATSDRTARDTQYF | TRBV24-1 | 14 | NA | NA | TRBJ2-3